These 5 T cell receptor beta chains were sequenced from one sample in a study of blood T cell repertoires in COVID-19. Data came from immunoSEQ multiplex PCR; TCRdb stores just in-frame clones and leaves some out. This repertoire shows over 250,000 clones, 70% to 90% found once; its top ten account for roughly 9.6%. Sequencing was performed on peripheral blood. Receptors originate from a woman aged 70 to 79 with acute or convalescent COVID-19.

The chain couples TRBV5-4 to TRBJ2-4; weak D call: TRBD1 (6 bases). CDR3 length equals 15 residues. V lost 0 bases, J lost 9 bases, and 16 bases lay in between. Germline values: CDR1 SGHNT, CDR2 YYREEE (reference sequence). This CDR3 reads CASSLAAQGLGIQYF. Written as DNA, the CDR3 is TGTGCCAGCAGCTTGGCCGCGCAGGGGTTGGGCATTCAGTACTTC.

This clone was picked up one time. The chain combines TRBV11-2 with TRBJ2-7, with 7 bases that match TRBD1. Germline V gene sequence: CDR1 SGHAT, CDR2 FQNNGV. This CDR3 is built from 16 residues. The junction had 10 bases not matched to a gene; V was cut back by 2 bases and J by 3 bases. CDR3 nucleotides: TGTGCCAGCAGCTTACGCCGGTCGGGACAGAACTACGAGCAGTACTTC. Amino acids: CASSLRRSGQNYEQYF.

This chain links TRBV18 with TRBJ2-2; no firm D call. CDR3 length: 15 amino acids. The V gene lost 3 bases and the J gene lost 4 bases, with 12 bases spanning the gap. Germline CDR1 is KGHSH and CDR2 is LQKENI. CDR3 region: CASSPRQEPTGELFF. The CDR3 nucleotides read TGTGCCAGCTCACCGCGCCAGGAACCCACCGGGGAGCTGTTTTTT.

The gene calls are TRBV7-9 and TRBJ1-4, with D tentatively TRBD1 (6 bases). Per germline, CDR1 SEHNR and CDR2 FQNEAQ (reference sequence). V was shortened by 3 bases and J by 8 bases, with 19 bases between the two germline ends. This CDR3 is 16 amino acids long. In nucleotides, the CDR3 is TGTGCCAGCAGCTTGCCGAGGGGGTTACAAGGGGAAAAACTGTTTTTT. Translating it yields CASSLPRGLQGEKLFF.

The CDR3 loop is CASSPDRGATEAFF. The CDR3 DNA follows: TGTGCCAGCAGCCCGGACAGGGGGGCCACTGAAGCTTTCTTT. The rearrangement links TRBV11-2 to TRBJ1-1, with 10 positions matching TRBD1. V gave up 5 bases and J gave up 4 bases; unmatched junction bases: 4. CDR3 length: 14 amino acids. Germline lookup yields CDR1 SGHAT and CDR2 FQNNGV.